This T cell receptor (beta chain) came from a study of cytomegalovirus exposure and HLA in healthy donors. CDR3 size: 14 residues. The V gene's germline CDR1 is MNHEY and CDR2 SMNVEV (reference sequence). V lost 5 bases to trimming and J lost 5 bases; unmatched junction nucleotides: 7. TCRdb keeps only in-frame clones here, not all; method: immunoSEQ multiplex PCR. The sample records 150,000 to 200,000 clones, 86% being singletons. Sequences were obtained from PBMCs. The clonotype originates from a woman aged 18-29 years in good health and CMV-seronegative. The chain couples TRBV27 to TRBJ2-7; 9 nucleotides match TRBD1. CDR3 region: CASSARTGADEQYF. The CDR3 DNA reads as TGTGCCAGCAGTGCAAGGACAGGGGCTGACGAGCAGTACTTC.